Presented here are 20 T cell receptor beta chains from one specimen sequenced in a study of blood T cell repertoires in COVID-19. The method was immunoSEQ multiplex PCR; TCRdb's version includes in-frame clones alone and lacks a portion of them. This table holds approximately 250,000 clones, about 83% found once. Sequencing used peripheral blood. The receptors shown here come from a human donor in a cohort sampled during active COVID-19.

This chain joins TRBV20-1 and TRBJ2-1, with TRBD2 identical over 9 bases. J was trimmed by 6 bases and V by 3 bases; bases with no gene match: 15. There are 17 residues in the CDR3. Germline V gives CDR1 DFQATT, CDR2 SNEGSKA (reference sequence). CDR3 loop: CSASVGTSPGEANEQFF. CDR3 DNA sequence: TGCAGTGCTAGTGTGGGGACTAGCCCGGGAGAGGCCAATGAGCAGTTCTTC.

The CDR3 DNA sequence: TGTGCCACCAGTGATCTAAGGGATAAGGGGGATACGCAGTATTTT. Translated: CATSDLRDKGDTQYF. The rearrangement uses TRBV24-1 and TRBJ2-3, with D perhaps matching TRBD1 (5 bases). The CDR3 runs 15 residues. Germline CDR1 reads KGHDR; CDR2 reads SFDVKD. V was clipped by 3 bases and J by 6 bases, with 15 bases between them.

This chain joins TRBV5-1 and TRBJ2-7; no clear D. V was pared by 1 base and J by 3 bases, with 5 bases between. CDR1 and CDR2 from the germline V gene are SGHRS and YFSETQ. The CDR3 length is 12 residues. The CDR3 is CASSLSGYEQYF. The DNA for the CDR3 is TGCGCCAGCAGCTTGTCAGGCTACGAGCAGTACTTC.

The V gene is TRBV19, the J gene TRBJ2-7; 7 bases agree with TRBD1. Germline-derived CDR1 and CDR2 are LNHDA and SQIVND (reference sequence). The length of the CDR3 is 13 residues. The junction had 4 bases not matched to a gene; V was cut back by 3 bases and J by 5 bases. The CDR3 is CASSINRGHEQYF. The CDR3 DNA reads as TGTGCCAGTAGTATTAACAGGGGCCACGAGCAGTACTTC. Drawing the rest from reference TRBV19 and TRBJ2-7, the complete variable domain is DGGITQSPKYLFRKEGQNVTLSCEQNLNHDAMYWYRQDPGQGLRLIYYSQIVNDFQKGDIAEGYSVSREKKESFPLTVTSAQKNPTAFYLCASSINRGHEQYFGPGTRLTVT.

This chain links TRBV18 with TRBJ2-1; 10 bases line up with TRBD2. Germline V gives CDR1 KGHSH, CDR2 LQKENI. The CDR3 covers 18 residues. J was trimmed by 2 bases and V by 2 bases; bases with no gene match: 9. The CDR3 sequence: CASSPSASGSSTYNEQFF. In DNA, the CDR3 is TGTGCCAGCTCACCATCTGCTAGCGGGAGTAGCACCTACAATGAGCAGTTCTTC.

The chain recombines TRBV11-2 with TRBJ2-5; 11 positions match TRBD2. V lost 3 bases, J lost 2 bases, and 11 bases stayed unmatched. CDR1 is SGHAT and CDR2 is FQNNGV in the germline V gene. The CDR3 runs 18 residues. The CDR3 region is CASSLEGRLAGGQETQYF. The DNA of the CDR3 is TGTGCCAGCAGCTTGGAGGGGCGCCTAGCGGGGGGACAAGAGACCCAGTACTTC. Filled out from reference TRBV11-2 and TRBJ2-5, the complete variable domain reads EAGVAQSPRYKIIEKRQSVAFWCNPISGHATLYWYQQILGQGPKLLIQFQNNGVVDDSQLPKDRFSAERLKGVDSTLKIQPAKLEDSAVYLCASSLEGRLAGGQETQYFGPGTRLLVL.

The rearrangement links TRBV19 to TRBJ2-5, with 7 bases aligning to TRBD1. The CDR3 is 15 residues long. The V gene's germline CDR1 is LNHDA and CDR2 SQIVND (reference sequence). V trimming: 5 bases; J trimming: 1 base; junction bases outside the gene matches: 7. The CDR3 sequence: CASSEQGTTQETQYF. The CDR3 nucleotides are TGTGCCAGTAGTGAACAGGGGACAACCCAAGAGACCCAGTACTTC.

The rearrangement links TRBV6-1 to TRBJ2-7, with a tentative D call TRBD2 (5 bases). From germline, CDR1 is MNHNS and CDR2 SASEGT. The CDR3 has 14 amino acids. Between the trimmed V and J ends, which lost 2 bases and 4 bases, there was a span of 12 bases. The CDR3 coding sequence is TGTGCCAGCAGTGAACTCGGGAAGAGTTACGAGCAGTACTTC. Protein product: CASSELGKSYEQYF.

This chain uses TRBV28 with TRBJ2-2; D uncertain. CDR3 size: 13 residues. Trimming pared 5 bases from V and 0 bases from J, leaving 4 bases between. Germline loops: CDR1 MDHEN, CDR2 SYDVKM. This CDR3 reads CASSTTNTGELFF. Written as DNA, the CDR3 is TGTGCCAGCAGTACAACGAACACCGGGGAGCTGTTTTTT.

The V gene is TRBV23-1, the J gene TRBJ2-6; 8 bases are shared with TRBD1. TRBV23-1 is an ORF, with its function uncertain. The CDR3 runs to 16 residues. After removal of 4 bases from V and 2 bases from J, the junction contained 4 bases not matched to a gene. As DNA, the CDR3 is TGCGCCAGCAGTCGGGCGACAGGGGCTGGGGCCAACGTCCTGACTTTC. It is translated as CASSRATGAGANVLTF.

V gene TRBV10-3 combines with J gene TRBJ1-1, with a tentative D call TRBD1 (6 bases). V lost 4 bases to trimming and J lost 4 bases, with 13 bases between them. Germline V lookup: CDR1 ENHRY, CDR2 SYGVKD. The CDR3 is 14 amino acids. The DNA for the CDR3 is TGTGCCATCAGTGTAGCCACAGGGAGCACTGAAGCTTTCTTT. Encoded protein: CAISVATGSTEAFF.

The sample holds many counts of this clone. The chain combines TRBV11-1 with TRBJ2-1, with TRBD1 matching over 7 bases. This CDR3 comprises 14 residues. V trimming: 4 bases; J trimming: 7 bases; junction bases outside the gene matches: 7. Per the germline V gene, CDR1 is SGHAT and CDR2 is FQDESV (reference sequence). For the CDR3, the DNA is TGTGCCAGCAGCTCAGGGGACAGCCGTAATGAGCAGTTCTTC. Translation gives CASSSGDSRNEQFF. The entire variable domain, with the rest obtained from reference TRBV11-1 and TRBJ2-1, is as follows: EAEVAQSPRYKITEKSQAVAFWCDPISGHATLYWYRQILGQGPELLVQFQDESVVDDSQLPKDRFSAERLKGVDSTLKIQPAELGDSAMYLCASSSGDSRNEQFFGPGTRLTVL.

This chain joins TRBV6-5 and TRBJ2-1; a weak D match, TRBD1 (5 bases). Germline V CDR1 and CDR2: MNHEY, SVGAGI. CDR3 size: 14 residues. Trimming stripped 6 bases from V and 8 bases from J, with 17 bases between. The CDR3 reads CASRLYGREDEQFF. The CDR3, as DNA: TGTGCCAGCAGATTATACGGCAGGGAAGATGAGCAGTTCTTC.

The V and J genes are TRBV27 and TRBJ1-2, with D maybe TRBD1 (5 bases). This CDR3 spans 16 amino acids. From germline, CDR1 is MNHEY and CDR2 SMNVEV (reference sequence). V dropped 0 bases and J dropped 4 bases, with 15 bases sitting between them. DNA for the CDR3: TGTGCCAGCAGTTTATCGAGGCGGGGGGGTTTCTATGGCTACACCTTC. Translating it yields CASSLSRRGGFYGYTF.

The J gene is TRBJ1-2, the V gene TRBV28; D gene unclear. Germline loops: CDR1 MDHEN, CDR2 SYDVKM. This CDR3 spans 13 amino acids. The V and J ends lost 4 bases and 0 bases respectively, with 6 bases between them. CDR3 nucleotides: TGTGCCAGCAGTTCTGAGGCTAACTATGGCTACACCTTC. It encodes CASSSEANYGYTF.

V gene TRBV28 combines with J gene TRBJ1-2; maybe TRBD1 (6 bases). This CDR3 region has 16 residues. V was clipped by 11 bases and J by 4 bases, with 26 bases between them. Germline lookup yields CDR1 MDHEN and CDR2 SYDVKM. The CDR3 is CARRGRGAGQGYGYTF. CDR3 in DNA: TGTGCCCGCCGGGGCCGGGGGGCGGGCCAGGGCTATGGCTACACCTTC.

The chain couples TRBV27 to TRBJ1-1, with D unclear. CDR3 length: 13 residues. Trimming removed 2 bases from V and 1 base from J, with 5 bases in between. Germline CDR1 is MNHEY and CDR2 is SMNVEV (reference sequence). DNA for the CDR3: TGTGCCAGCAGTTTAAGTAGGAACACTGAAGCTTTCTTT. It translates to CASSLSRNTEAFF.

This clone was recorded once. The chain has TRBV10-3 and TRBJ2-1; 8 bases map to TRBD2. V shed 10 bases and J 0 bases; nucleotides not matched to a gene: 5. CDR3 size: 14 residues. Germline V gene data show CDR1 as ENHRY and CDR2 as SYGVKD. CDR3: CATIAGSSYNEQFF. The CDR3 DNA is TGTGCCACCATAGCGGGAAGCTCCTACAATGAGCAGTTCTTC.

This chain connects TRBV5-1 to TRBJ1-1, with D unresolved. This CDR3 spans 12 amino acids. CDR1 SGHRS and CDR2 YFSETQ come from the germline V gene. Trimming shortened V by 5 bases and J by 1 base, and 6 bases separated the two germline ends. CDR3 DNA: TGCGCCAGCAGTCACGGGAACACTGAAGCTTTCTTT. It yields the protein CASSHGNTEAFF. The whole variable domain, filled in from reference TRBV5-1 and TRBJ1-1, reads KAGVTQTPRYLIKTRGQQVTLSCSPISGHRSVSWYQQTPGQGLQFLFEYFSETQRNKGNFPGRFSGRQFSNSRSEMNVSTLELGDSALYLCASSHGNTEAFFGQGTRLTVV.

This chain uses TRBV7-9 with TRBJ2-5; 7 bases line up with TRBD1. The CDR3 loop spans 15 amino acids. J was trimmed by 3 bases and V by 5 bases; bases with no gene match: 9. Germline lookup yields CDR1 SEHNR and CDR2 FQNEAQ (reference sequence). In DNA form, the CDR3 reads TGTGCCAGCAGCCCAATTGGGACAGCCAAAGAGACCCAGTACTTC. It yields the protein CASSPIGTAKETQYF.